This T cell receptor (beta chain) is from a study of blood T cell repertoires in COVID-19. Study in general: Samples came from the United States, Italy and Spain, spanning acute and convalescent COVID-19. PBMCs, B-cell-depleted T cells, or T cells provided the cDNA or gDNA that made up the material.

Seattle cases were enrolled at active infection and followed longitudinally. Trimming took 5 bases from V and 2 from J, leaving 13 bases between them. Looked up from germline, CDR1 is LNHDA and CDR2 is SQIVND (reference sequence). This CDR3 spans 15 amino acids. Profiling relied on immunoSEQ multiplex PCR, and the TCRdb table lists in-frame clones only, not all of them. This sample has 100,000 to 150,000 clones; roughly 91% occur once, and the top ten carry approximately 4.3%. The source is a man aged 55 to 70 with COVID-19, enrolled during active disease. V and J are TRBV19 and TRBJ1-5; D not resolved. The sample consisted of peripheral blood. CDR3: CASSPLTGGNQPQHF. The DNA of the CDR3 is TGTGCCAGTAGTCCCCTGACGGGTGGCAATCAGCCCCAGCATTTT.